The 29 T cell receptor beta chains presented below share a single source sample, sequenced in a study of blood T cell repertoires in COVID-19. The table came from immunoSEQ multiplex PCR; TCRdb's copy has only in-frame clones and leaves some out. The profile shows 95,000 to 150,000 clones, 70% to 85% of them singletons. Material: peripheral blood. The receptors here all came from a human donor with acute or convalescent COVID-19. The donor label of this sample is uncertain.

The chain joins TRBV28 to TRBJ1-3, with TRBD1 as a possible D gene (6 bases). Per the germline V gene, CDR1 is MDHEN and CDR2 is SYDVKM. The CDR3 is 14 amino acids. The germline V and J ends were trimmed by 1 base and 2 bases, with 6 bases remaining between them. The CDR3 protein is CASSLYRAGNTIYF. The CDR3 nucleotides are TGTGCCAGCAGTTTATACAGGGCTGGAAACACCATATATTTT.

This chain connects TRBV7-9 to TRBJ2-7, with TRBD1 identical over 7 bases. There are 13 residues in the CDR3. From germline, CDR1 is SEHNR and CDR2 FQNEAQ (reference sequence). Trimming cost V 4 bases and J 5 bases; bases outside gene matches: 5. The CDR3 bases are TGTGCCAGCAGCTGGGGACAGAGAAACGAGCAGTACGTC. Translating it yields CASSWGQRNEQYV.

The CDR3 DNA follows: TGTGCCATCAGTGGTAAACAGGGGGGGTACGATGGCTACACCTTC. Protein sequence: CAISGKQGGYDGYTF. The J gene is TRBJ1-2, the V gene TRBV10-3, with 8 bases lining up with TRBD1. The CDR3 loop spans 15 amino acids. Trimming at V came to 4 bases and at J to 6 bases, leaving 10 bases not matched to a gene. Germline lookup yields CDR1 ENHRY and CDR2 SYGVKD.

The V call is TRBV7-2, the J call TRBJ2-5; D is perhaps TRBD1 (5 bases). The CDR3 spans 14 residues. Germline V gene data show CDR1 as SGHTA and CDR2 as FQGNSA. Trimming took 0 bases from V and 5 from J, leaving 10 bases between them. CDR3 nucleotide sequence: TGTGCCAGCAGCTTAGCGGGGCCCAGCGAGACCCAGTACTTC. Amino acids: CASSLAGPSETQYF.

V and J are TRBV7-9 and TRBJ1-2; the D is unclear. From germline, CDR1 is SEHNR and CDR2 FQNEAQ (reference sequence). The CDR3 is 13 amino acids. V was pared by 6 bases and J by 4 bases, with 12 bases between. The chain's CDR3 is CASSLDISYGYTF. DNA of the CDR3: TGTGCCAGCAGTCTCGACATTTCCTATGGCTACACCTTC.

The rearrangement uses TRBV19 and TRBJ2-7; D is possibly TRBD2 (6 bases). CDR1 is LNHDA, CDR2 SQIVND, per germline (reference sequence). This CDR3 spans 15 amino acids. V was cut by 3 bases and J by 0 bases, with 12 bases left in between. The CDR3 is CASSMPRGSSYEQYF. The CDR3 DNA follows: TGTGCCAGTAGTATGCCGCGGGGTAGCTCCTACGAGCAGTACTTC.

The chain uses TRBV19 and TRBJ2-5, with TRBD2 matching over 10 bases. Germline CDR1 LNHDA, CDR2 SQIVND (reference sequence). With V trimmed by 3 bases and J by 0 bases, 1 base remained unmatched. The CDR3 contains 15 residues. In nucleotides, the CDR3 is TGTGCCAGTAGTATCACTAGCGGGGACCAAGAGACCCAGTACTTC. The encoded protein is CASSITSGDQETQYF.

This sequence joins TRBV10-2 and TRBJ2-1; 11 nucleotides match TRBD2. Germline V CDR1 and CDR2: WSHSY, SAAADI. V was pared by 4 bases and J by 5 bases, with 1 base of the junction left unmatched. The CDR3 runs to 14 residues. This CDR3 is CASSGSGGDNEQFF. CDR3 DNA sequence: TGCGCCAGCAGTGGTAGCGGGGGGGACAATGAGCAGTTCTTC.

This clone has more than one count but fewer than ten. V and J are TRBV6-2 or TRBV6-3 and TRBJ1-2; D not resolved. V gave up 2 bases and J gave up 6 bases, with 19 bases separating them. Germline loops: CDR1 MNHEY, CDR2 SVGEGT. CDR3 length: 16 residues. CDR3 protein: CASSYTRRGRENGYTF. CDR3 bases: TGTGCCAGCAGTTACACTCGACGGGGAAGGGAGAATGGCTACACCTTC.

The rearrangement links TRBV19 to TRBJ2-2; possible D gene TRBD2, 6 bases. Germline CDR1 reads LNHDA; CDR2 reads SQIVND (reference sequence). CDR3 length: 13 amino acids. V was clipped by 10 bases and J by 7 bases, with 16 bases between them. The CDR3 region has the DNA TGTGCCACTAGAGAGGAGGGTGGCGGGGAGCTGTTTTTT. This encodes CATREEGGGELFF.

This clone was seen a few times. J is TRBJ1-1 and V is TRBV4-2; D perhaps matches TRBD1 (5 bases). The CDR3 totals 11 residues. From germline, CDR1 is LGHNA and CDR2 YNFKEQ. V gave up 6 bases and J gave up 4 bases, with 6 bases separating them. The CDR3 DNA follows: TGTGCCAGCAGGAGGGGCACTGAAGCTTTCTTT. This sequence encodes CASRRGTEAFF.

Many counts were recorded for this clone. CDR3 coding DNA: TGTGCCAGCAGTAAACAGGGGTCCCCCTACGAGCAGTACTTC. This encodes CASSKQGSPYEQYF. This chain joins TRBV2 and TRBJ2-7, with 7 bases aligning to TRBD1. CDR1 and CDR2 (germline): SNHLY, FYNNEI. The CDR3 contains 14 residues. V was pared by 5 bases and J by 2 bases, with 6 bases of the junction left unmatched.

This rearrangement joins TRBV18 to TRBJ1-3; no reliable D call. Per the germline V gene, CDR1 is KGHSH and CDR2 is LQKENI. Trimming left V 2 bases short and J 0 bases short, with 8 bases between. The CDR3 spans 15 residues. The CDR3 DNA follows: TGTGCCAGCTCACCAGACGGACTCTCTGGAAACACCATATATTTT. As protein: CASSPDGLSGNTIYF. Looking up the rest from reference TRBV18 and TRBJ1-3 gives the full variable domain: NAGVMQNPRHLVRRRGQEARLRCSPMKGHSHVYWYRQLPEEGLKFMVYLQKENIIDESGMPKERFSAEFPKEGPSILRIQQVVRGDSAAYFCASSPDGLSGNTIYFGEGSWLTVV.

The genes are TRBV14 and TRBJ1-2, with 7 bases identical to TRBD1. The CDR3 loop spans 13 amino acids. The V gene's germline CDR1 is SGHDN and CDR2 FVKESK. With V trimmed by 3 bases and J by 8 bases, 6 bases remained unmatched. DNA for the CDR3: TGTGCCAGCAGCCATGCCAGGGGGAGCGGCTACACCTTC. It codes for CASSHARGSGYTF.

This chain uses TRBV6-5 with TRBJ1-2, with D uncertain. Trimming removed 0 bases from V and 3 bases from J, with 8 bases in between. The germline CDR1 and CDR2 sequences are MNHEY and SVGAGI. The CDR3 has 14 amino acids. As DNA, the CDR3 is TGTGCCAGCAGTTACTCGGAGGATCACTATGGCTACACCTTC. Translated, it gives CASSYSEDHYGYTF.

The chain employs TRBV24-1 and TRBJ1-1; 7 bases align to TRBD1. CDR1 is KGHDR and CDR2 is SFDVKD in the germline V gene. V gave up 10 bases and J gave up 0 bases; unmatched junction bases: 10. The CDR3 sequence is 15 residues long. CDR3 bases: TGTGCCACTCGCCGGGACAGTCAGATGAACACTGAAGCTTTCTTT. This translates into CATRRDSQMNTEAFF.

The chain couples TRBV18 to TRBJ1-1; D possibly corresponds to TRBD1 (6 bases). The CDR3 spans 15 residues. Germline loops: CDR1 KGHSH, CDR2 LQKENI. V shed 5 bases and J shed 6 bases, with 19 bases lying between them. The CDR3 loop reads CASSGTAGDQAEAFF. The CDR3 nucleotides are TGTGCCAGCTCAGGAACAGCAGGGGATCAGGCTGAAGCTTTCTTT.

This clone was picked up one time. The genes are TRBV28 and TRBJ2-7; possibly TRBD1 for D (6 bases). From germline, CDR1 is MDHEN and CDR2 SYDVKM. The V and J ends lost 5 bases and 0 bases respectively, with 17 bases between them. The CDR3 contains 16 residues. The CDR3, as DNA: TGTGCCAGCAGTCCGACAGACAGGAGCCGCTCCTACGAGCAGTACGTC. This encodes CASSPTDRSRSYEQYV.

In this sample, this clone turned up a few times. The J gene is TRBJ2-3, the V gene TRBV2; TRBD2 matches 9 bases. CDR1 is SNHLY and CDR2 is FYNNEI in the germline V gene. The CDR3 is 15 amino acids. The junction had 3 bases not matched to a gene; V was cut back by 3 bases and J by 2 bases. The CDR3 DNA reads TGTGCCAGCAGTGACCTAGCGGGGAACACAGATACGCAGTATTTT. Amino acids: CASSDLAGNTDTQYF.

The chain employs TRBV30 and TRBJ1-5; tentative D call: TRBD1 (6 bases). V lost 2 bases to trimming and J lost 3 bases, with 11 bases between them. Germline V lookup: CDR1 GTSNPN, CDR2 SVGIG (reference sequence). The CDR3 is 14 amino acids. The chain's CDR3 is CAWSKDSNNQPQHF. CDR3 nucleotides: TGTGCCTGGAGTAAGGACAGCAACAATCAGCCCCAGCATTTT.

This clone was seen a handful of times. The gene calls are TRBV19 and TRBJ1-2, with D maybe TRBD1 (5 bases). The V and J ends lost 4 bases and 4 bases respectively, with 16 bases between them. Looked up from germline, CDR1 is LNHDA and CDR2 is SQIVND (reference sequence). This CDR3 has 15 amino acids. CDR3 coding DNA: TGTGCCAGTAGTAGAGACAGCGATTACCTCTATGGCTACACCTTC. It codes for CASSRDSDYLYGYTF.

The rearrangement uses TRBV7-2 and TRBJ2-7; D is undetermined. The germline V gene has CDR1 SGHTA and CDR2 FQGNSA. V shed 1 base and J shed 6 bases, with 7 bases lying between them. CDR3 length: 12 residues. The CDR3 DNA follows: TGTGCCAGCAGCTTAGTTTTCTCCGAGCAGTACTTC. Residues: CASSLVFSEQYF. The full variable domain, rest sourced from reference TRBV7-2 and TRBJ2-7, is GAGVSQSPSNKVTEKGKDVELRCDPISGHTALYWYRQSLGQGLEFLIYFQGNSAPDKSGLPSDRFSAERTGGSVSTLTIQRTQQEDSAVYLCASSLVFSEQYFGPGTRLTVT.

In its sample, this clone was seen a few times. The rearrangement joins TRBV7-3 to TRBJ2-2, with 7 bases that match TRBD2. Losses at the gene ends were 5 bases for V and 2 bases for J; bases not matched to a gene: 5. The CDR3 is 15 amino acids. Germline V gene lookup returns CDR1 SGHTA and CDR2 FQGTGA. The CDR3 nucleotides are TGTGCCAGCAGCCAGGGACTAAGTAACACCGGGGAGCTGTTTTTT. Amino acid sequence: CASSQGLSNTGELFF.

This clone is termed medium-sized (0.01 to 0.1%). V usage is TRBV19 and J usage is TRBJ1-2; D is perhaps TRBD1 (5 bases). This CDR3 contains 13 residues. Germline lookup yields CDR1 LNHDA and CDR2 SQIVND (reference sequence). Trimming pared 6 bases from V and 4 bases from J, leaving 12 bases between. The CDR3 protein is CASSPLGVYGYTF. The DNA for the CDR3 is TGTGCCAGTAGCCCTTTAGGGGTCTATGGCTACACCTTC.

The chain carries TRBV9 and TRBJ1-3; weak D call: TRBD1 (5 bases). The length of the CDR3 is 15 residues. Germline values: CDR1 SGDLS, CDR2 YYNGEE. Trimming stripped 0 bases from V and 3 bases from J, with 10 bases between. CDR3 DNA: TGTGCCAGCAGCGTAGATGATAGGGGTGGAAACACCATATATTTT. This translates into CASSVDDRGGNTIYF.

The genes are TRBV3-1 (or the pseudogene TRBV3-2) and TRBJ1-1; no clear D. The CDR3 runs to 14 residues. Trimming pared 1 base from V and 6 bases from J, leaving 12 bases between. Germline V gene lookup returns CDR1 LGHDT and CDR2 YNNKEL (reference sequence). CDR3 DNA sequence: TGTGCCAGCAGCCAAGGAACGGGAAAGGCTGAAGCTTTCTTT. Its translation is CASSQGTGKAEAFF.

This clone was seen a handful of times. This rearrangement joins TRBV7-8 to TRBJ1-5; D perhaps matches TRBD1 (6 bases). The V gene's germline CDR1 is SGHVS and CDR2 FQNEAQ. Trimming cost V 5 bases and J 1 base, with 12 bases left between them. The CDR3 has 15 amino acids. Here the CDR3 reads CASSAGTRSNQPQHF. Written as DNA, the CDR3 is TGTGCCAGCAGCGCCGGGACACGAAGCAATCAGCCCCAGCATTTT.

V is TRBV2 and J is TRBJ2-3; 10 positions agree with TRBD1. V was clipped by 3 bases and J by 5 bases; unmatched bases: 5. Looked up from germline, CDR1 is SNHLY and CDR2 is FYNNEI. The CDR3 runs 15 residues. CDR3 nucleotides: TGTGCCAGCAGTGATTCCGGGACAGGGGTAGATACGCAGTATTTT. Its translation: CASSDSGTGVDTQYF.

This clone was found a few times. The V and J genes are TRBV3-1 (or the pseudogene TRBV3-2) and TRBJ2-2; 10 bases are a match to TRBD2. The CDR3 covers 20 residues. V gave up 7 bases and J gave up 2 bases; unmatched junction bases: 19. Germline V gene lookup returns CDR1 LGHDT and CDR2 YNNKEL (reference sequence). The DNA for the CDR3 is TGTGCCAGCACCCTGAGCTTTCTAGGTAGCGGGGGGCGAAACACCGGGGAGCTGTTTTTT. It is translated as CASTLSFLGSGGRNTGELFF.